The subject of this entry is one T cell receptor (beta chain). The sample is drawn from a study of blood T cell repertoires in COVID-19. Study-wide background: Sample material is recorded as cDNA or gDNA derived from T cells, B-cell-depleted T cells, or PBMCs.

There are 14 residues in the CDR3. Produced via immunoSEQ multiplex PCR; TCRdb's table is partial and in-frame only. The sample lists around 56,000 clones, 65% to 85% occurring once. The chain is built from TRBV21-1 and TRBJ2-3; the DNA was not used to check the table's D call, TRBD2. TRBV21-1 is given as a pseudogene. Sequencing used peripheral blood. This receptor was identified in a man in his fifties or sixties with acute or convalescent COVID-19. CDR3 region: CASKTGVSTDTQYF. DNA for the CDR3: TGTGCCAGCAAAACGGGGGTTAGCACAGATACGCAGTATTTT.